The 2 T cell receptor beta chains presented below share a single source sample, sequenced in a study of regulatory T cells in long-lasting Graves disease. Construction of the TCR beta libraries employed iRepertoire HTBI primers in conjunction with Arm-PCR of CDR3 regions. TCRdb fed the multiplex PCR reads into MiXCR, producing one record per CDR3 protein. The table has some 460,000 distinct CDR3 sequences, around 15% seen once. The time point here: newly diagnosed GD, antithyroid drugs for less than 3 months. There was RNA extracted from PBMCs, and the TCR library was made from it. The sample was also linked to a second study, of T cells in Graves' hyperthyroidism and ophthalmopathy.

Sequencing used peripheral blood mononuclear cells (PBMCs), obtained at new diagnosis, from a patient treated with antithyroid drugs. The receptor set was obtained from a man between 35 and 55 years old with Graves disease.

There are many counts of this clonotype. CDR3 bases: TGTGCCAGCAGTTTAGGGACAGGGGCCCTGAACACTGAAGCTTTCTTT. This codes for CASSLGTGALNTEAFF. The V call is TRBV27, the J call TRBJ1-1; 10 bases fit TRBD1. V shed 2 bases, J shed 0 bases, and the junction held 3 bases outside the gene matches. The CDR3 runs to 16 residues. Germline lookup yields CDR1 MNHEY and CDR2 SMNVEV (reference sequence).

Ten or more counts support this clonotype. One end of the junction is discordant with germline, which a read error may explain. CDR3 amino acids: CASSLGGGSYNEQFF. Here the CDR3 DNA reads TGTGCCAGCAGCTTAGGGGGTGGCTCCTACAATGAGCAGTTCTTC. The chain carries TRBV5-1 and TRBJ2-1, with D possibly TRBD1 on 6 matching bases. Germline assignment: CDR1 SGHRS and CDR2 YFSETQ. The CDR3 length is 15 residues.